The next 8 T cell receptor beta chains were all read from a single sample in a study of blood T cell repertoires in COVID-19. Assay: immunoSEQ multiplex PCR; the TCRdb copy retains only in-frame clones and omits some. The repertoire holds roughly 220,000 clones, with around 86% as singletons. What was sequenced was peripheral blood. All receptors come from a man between 60 and 75 years old with acute or convalescent COVID-19.

This clone was found many times. The V call is TRBV9, the J call TRBJ1-5, with unresolved D. V lost 4 bases, J lost 5 bases, and 16 bases lay in between. Germline CDR1 reads SGDLS; CDR2 reads YYNGEE. The CDR3 loop spans 15 amino acids. In nucleotides, the CDR3 is TGTGCCAGCAGCCGACAACAAGGGAGGGATCAGCCCCAGCATTTT. The encoded protein is CASSRQQGRDQPQHF.

The chain is built from TRBV7-9 and TRBJ2-2; tentatively, D is TRBD2 (6 bases). Trimming removed 5 bases from V and 3 bases from J, with 13 bases in between. This CDR3 region has 15 residues. Germline CDR1 SEHNR, CDR2 FQNEAQ (reference sequence). DNA for the CDR3: TGTGCCAGCAGCGGAGGGGTGAGGGACACCGGGGAGCTGTTTTTT. It encodes CASSGGVRDTGELFF. Together with reference TRBV7-9 and TRBJ2-2, the CDR3 gives the full variable domain: DTGVSQNPRHKITKRGQNVTFRCDPISEHNRLYWYRQTLGQGPEFLTYFQNEAQLEKSRLLSDRFSAERPKGSFSTLEIQRTEQGDSAMYLCASSGGVRDTGELFFGEGSRLTVL.

V gene TRBV3-1 (or the pseudogene TRBV3-2) combines with J gene TRBJ2-1; 10 bases agree with TRBD1. Losses at the gene ends were 2 bases for V and 6 bases for J; bases not matched to a gene: 7. The germline V gene has CDR1 LGHDT and CDR2 YNNKEL (reference sequence). This CDR3 contains 16 residues. Here the CDR3 reads CASSQQSGTGVNEQFF. CDR3 nucleotide sequence: TGTGCCAGCAGCCAACAGAGTGGGACAGGGGTCAATGAGCAGTTCTTC.

CDR3 amino acids: CASSQTDAGTGVGYTF. The CDR3 coding sequence is TGTGCCAGCAGCCAGACGGACGCTGGGACAGGGGTAGGCTACACCTTC. This sequence joins TRBV4-2 and TRBJ1-2, with 10 bases identical to TRBD1. The CDR3 has 16 amino acids. Germline V gene lookup returns CDR1 LGHNA and CDR2 YNFKEQ. The trim removed 3 bases at V and 8 bases at J, leaving 12 bases unmatched.

The chain uses TRBV27 and TRBJ2-7, with D maybe TRBD1 (6 bases). The CDR3 has 13 residues. CDR1 is MNHEY and CDR2 is SMNVEV in the germline V gene (reference sequence). V was trimmed by 8 bases and J by 2 bases, leaving 13 bases between them. Here the CDR3 DNA reads TGTGCCAGCGGCCCAGGGGTTACCTACGAGCAGTACTTC. Protein: CASGPGVTYEQYF.

The chain recombines TRBV7-2 with TRBJ1-2, with D perhaps matching TRBD1 (6 bases). In germline, CDR1 is SGHTA, CDR2 FQGNSA. The CDR3 totals 17 residues. Between the trimmed V and J ends, which lost 0 bases and 5 bases, there was a span of 19 bases. The CDR3 DNA reads TGTGCCAGCAGCTTAGCCAGTACTAGGACAGCTTCGTATGGCTACACCTTC. Protein product: CASSLASTRTASYGYTF.

V usage is TRBV10-3 and J usage is TRBJ2-2; D is unresolved. Trimming left V 0 bases short and J 4 bases short, with 6 bases between. The CDR3 has 14 residues. CDR1 is ENHRY and CDR2 is SYGVKD in the germline V gene. CDR3: CAISESAVTGELFF. The CDR3, as DNA: TGTGCCATCAGTGAGTCGGCAGTCACCGGGGAGCTGTTTTTT.

This clone has only one observation. The rearrangement links TRBV6-1 to TRBJ1-1; no firm D call. The length of the CDR3 is 12 residues. The germline V gene encodes CDR1 MNHNS and CDR2 SASEGT. V was clipped by 3 bases and J by 1 base, with 3 bases between them. The CDR3 sequence: CASSDKNTEAFF. DNA of the CDR3: TGTGCCAGCAGTGACAAGAACACTGAAGCTTTCTTT.